This passage covers 19 T cell receptor beta chains from one sample sequenced in a study of cytomegalovirus exposure and HLA in healthy donors (dated 2017 in TCRdb). To prepare the library, the immunoSEQ multiplex PCR assay was applied. In TCRdb, the immuneACCESS table is reduced to in-frame sequences with V and J assigned. These tables do not hold every clone; where another copy was compared, an unresolved V gene accounts for under half, and the others remain unexplained. This sample lists about 250,000 clones; roughly 84% were detected once. Together, the top ten hold 12% of the sample. The material sequenced was PBMCs. The receptors shown here come from a man between 18 and 29 years old in good health and CMV-seropositive.

This clone has more than one count but fewer than ten. This chain joins TRBV4-2 and TRBJ2-7, with no clear D. CDR1 and CDR2 (germline): LGHNA, YNFKEQ. Trimming removed 0 bases from V and 3 bases from J, with 9 bases in between. This CDR3 spans 14 amino acids. The CDR3, as DNA: TGTGCCAGCAGCCAAGATATTCCGGGCTACGAGCAGTACTTC. Protein: CASSQDIPGYEQYF.

The chain combines TRBV15 with TRBJ2-7, with D possibly matching TRBD2 (6 bases). V shed 0 bases and J shed 3 bases, with 9 bases lying between them. Germline V gives CDR1 LNHNV, CDR2 YYDKDF (reference sequence). This CDR3 region has 14 residues. The CDR3 coding sequence is TGTGCCACCAGCAGAGATGGGGGAGGCTACGAGCAGTACTTC. It specifies CATSRDGGGYEQYF.

The V call is TRBV5-4, the J call TRBJ1-1, with a weak D call TRBD1 (5 bases). CDR3 length equals 14 residues. Between the trimmed V and J ends, which lost 8 bases and 1 base, there was a span of 15 bases. Germline CDR1 is SGHNT and CDR2 is YYREEE (reference sequence). CDR3 residues: CASRVGGSNTEAFF. As DNA, the CDR3 is TGTGCCAGTCGGGTCGGGGGGTCGAACACTGAAGCTTTCTTT. Full variable domain (missing parts from reference TRBV5-4 and TRBJ1-1): ETGVTQSPTHLIKTRGQQVTLRCSSQSGHNTVSWYQQALGQGPQFIFQYYREEENGRGNFPPRFSGLQFPNYSSELNVNALELDDSALYLCASRVGGSNTEAFFGQGTRLTVV.

This chain links TRBV11-2 with TRBJ2-1; 8 bases align to TRBD2. The CDR3 is made up of 15 amino acids. V trimming: 6 bases; J trimming: 1 base; junction bases outside the gene matches: 5. Looked up from germline, CDR1 is SGHAT and CDR2 is FQNNGV. The CDR3 spells CASRNSGRSYNEQFF. In nucleotides, the CDR3 is TGTGCCAGCAGAAACAGCGGGAGATCCTACAATGAGCAGTTCTTC.

The CDR3 protein is CASSSGGPQHF. As DNA, the CDR3 is TGTGCCAGCAGCTCTGGGGGACCCCAGCATTTT. This rearrangement joins TRBV7-8 to TRBJ1-5; maybe TRBD1 (5 bases). Germline values: CDR1 SGHVS, CDR2 FQNEAQ. Trimming took off 4 bases at V and 10 bases at J, with 8 bases between the two ends. The CDR3 has 11 amino acids. Drawing the rest from reference TRBV7-8 and TRBJ1-5, the complete variable domain is GAGVSQSPRYKVAKRGQDVALRCDPISGHVSLFWYQQALGQGPEFLTYFQNEAQLDKSGLPSDRFFAERPEGSVSTLKIQRTQQEDSAVYLCASSSGGPQHFGDGTRLSIL.

The chain carries TRBV6-5 and TRBJ1-5, with D possibly being TRBD1 (6 bases). Trimming pared 5 bases from V and 6 bases from J, leaving 14 bases between. Germline V gene lookup returns CDR1 MNHEY and CDR2 SVGAGI. CDR3 length: 14 amino acids. Written as DNA, the CDR3 is TGTGCCAGCAGTCCCACAGGGAGAGGTCAGCCCCAGCATTTT. Its protein is CASSPTGRGQPQHF.

The rearrangement uses TRBV6-5 and TRBJ1-5; 7 bases are shared with TRBD1. CDR3 length equals 15 residues. V lost 6 bases and J lost 1; bases outside the gene matches: 6. CDR1 is MNHEY, CDR2 SVGAGI, per germline. CDR3 loop: CASRKTGTSNQPQHF. In DNA, the CDR3 is TGTGCCAGCAGGAAGACAGGGACCAGCAATCAGCCCCAGCATTTT.

In this sample, this clone turned up a few times. The CDR3 protein is CASSATGGYGYTF. The DNA of the CDR3 is TGTGCCAGCAGCGCGACAGGGGGCTATGGCTACACCTTC. This chain links TRBV7-9 with TRBJ1-2; 9 nucleotides match TRBD1. The junction had 2 bases not matched to a gene; V was cut back by 5 bases and J by 4 bases. CDR3 length: 13 amino acids. CDR1 is SEHNR and CDR2 is FQNEAQ in the germline V gene (reference sequence).

The chain uses TRBV9 and TRBJ1-1, with no clear D. V shed 0 bases and J shed 0 bases, with 18 bases lying between them. CDR3 length: 18 residues. Germline V gene data show CDR1 as SGDLS and CDR2 as YYNGEE. The CDR3 reads CASSVVTPHGGMNTEAFF. In DNA, the CDR3 is TGTGCCAGCAGCGTAGTTACCCCCCACGGAGGGATGAACACTGAAGCTTTCTTT.

This sequence joins TRBV4-3 and TRBJ2-3; D uncertain. The CDR3 contains 13 residues. V was cut by 4 bases and J by 2 bases, with 7 bases left in between. Germline CDR1 and CDR2: LGHNA and YSLEER. CDR3 protein: CASSRQITDTQYF. The CDR3 coding sequence is TGCGCCAGCAGCCGCCAGATCACAGATACGCAGTATTTT.

This rearrangement joins TRBV4-1 to TRBJ1-1; TRBD1 matches 9 bases. J was trimmed by 10 bases and V by 1 base; bases with no gene match: 10. The germline CDR1 and CDR2 sequences are MGHRA and YSYEKL. CDR3 length: 15 residues. The CDR3 region is CASSQGRDRVFGAFF. For the CDR3, the DNA is TGCGCCAGCAGCCAAGGAAGGGACAGGGTTTTTGGAGCTTTCTTT.

This chain joins TRBV9 and TRBJ2-2; D is undetermined. V was pared by 0 bases and J by 7 bases, with 4 bases between. CDR3 length: 12 amino acids. CDR1 is SGDLS and CDR2 is YYNGEE in the germline V gene. The CDR3 DNA reads as TGTGCCAGCAGCGTAGACGACGGGGAGCTGTTTTTT. Encoded protein: CASSVDDGELFF. Full variable domain (outside the CDR3, taken from reference TRBV9 and TRBJ2-2): DSGVTQTPKHLITATGQRVTLRCSPRSGDLSVYWYQQSLDQGLQFLIQYYNGEERAKGNILERFSAQQFPDLHSELNLSSLELGDSALYFCASSVDDGELFFGEGSRLTVL.

V gene TRBV6-5 combines with J gene TRBJ2-7; the D is unclear. The CDR3 loop spans 14 amino acids. Trimming took 0 bases from V and 2 from J, leaving 8 bases between them. Germline loops: CDR1 MNHEY, CDR2 SVGAGI. In DNA, the CDR3 is TGTGCCAGCAGTTACTCACCCTCGACCTACGAGCAGTACTTC. It is translated as CASSYSPSTYEQYF.

The J gene is TRBJ1-2, the V gene TRBV5-6, with a possible D match to TRBD1 (6 bases). With 4 bases removed from V and 1 base from J, the gap between germline ends came to 14 bases. CDR1 SGHDT and CDR2 YYEEEE come from the germline V gene. This CDR3 contains 15 residues. CDR3 sequence: CASSITAGVNYGYTF. CDR3 sequence (DNA): TGTGCCAGCAGCATCACTGCAGGGGTTAACTATGGCTACACCTTC.

The chain uses TRBV30 and TRBJ1-5, with D hard to call. V gave up 3 bases and J gave up 7 bases, with 13 bases separating them. The CDR3 contains 13 residues. Germline V gene sequence: CDR1 GTSNPN, CDR2 SVGIG (reference sequence). The chain's CDR3 is CAWSLRGNQPQHF. DNA for the CDR3: TGTGCCTGGAGCCTCCGCGGGAACCAGCCCCAGCATTTT.

CDR3 protein: CAWGPYEQYF. CDR3 in DNA: TGTGCCTGGGGTCCATACGAGCAGTACTTC. The rearrangement uses TRBV30 and TRBJ2-7; D remains ambiguous. The V gene lost 5 bases and the J gene lost 4 bases, with 6 bases spanning the gap. CDR1 GTSNPN and CDR2 SVGIG come from the germline V gene (reference sequence). The CDR3 covers 10 residues.

V usage is TRBV6-5 and J usage is TRBJ2-7, with 12 bases that match TRBD1. CDR1 MNHEY and CDR2 SVGAGI come from the germline V gene. Trimming removed 6 bases from V and 8 bases from J; junction bases left unmatched: 11. The CDR3 consists of 15 residues. CDR3 sequence reads: CASRAAGTGGNQQYF. DNA of the CDR3: TGTGCCAGCAGGGCCGCCGGGACAGGGGGCAATCAGCAGTACTTC.

The chain carries TRBV6-5 and TRBJ2-7; 7 positions match TRBD1. CDR1 and CDR2 (germline): MNHEY, SVGAGI. The V segment lost 1 base and the J segment 1 base; nucleotides outside the gene matches: 1. CDR3 length equals 14 residues. The CDR3 region is CASSYWGQSYEQYF. The CDR3 nucleotides are TGTGCCAGCAGTTACTGGGGACAGTCCTACGAGCAGTACTTC.

The CDR3 sequence is CASSLTGRFNQPQHF. The CDR3 region has the DNA TGTGCCAGCAGTTTAACTGGGAGATTCAATCAGCCCCAGCATTTT. This rearrangement joins TRBV28 to TRBJ1-5, with no clear D. This CDR3 is 15 amino acids long. V lost 2 bases and J lost 3, with 11 bases in between. From germline, CDR1 is MDHEN and CDR2 SYDVKM. Based on the CDR3 plus reference TRBV28 and TRBJ1-5, the full variable domain is DVKVTQSSRYLVKRTGEKVFLECVQDMDHENMFWYRQDPGLGLRLIYFSYDVKMKEKGDIPEGYSVSREKKERFSLILESASTNQTSMYLCASSLTGRFNQPQHFGDGTRLSIL.